The rows below give T cell receptor beta chains drawn from one sample of a study of T cells in localized non-small cell lung cancer. Repertoires were generated with immunoSEQ multiplex PCR, while TCRdb's copy carries only in-frame clones and drops some. The sample lists about 890 clones, 25% to 35% occurring once. The source was normal lung tissue next to the tumor, collected before any cancer treatment. The receptor source for this set is a man between 40 and 69 years old with stage II lung adenocarcinoma. CDR3s include the opening cysteine and the closing phenylalanine or tryptophan. A D gene is named only where the DNA matches it firmly. Where a row states a size, it is once, few, many or the class of an expanded clone; other rows omit it.

cdr3_nt | cdr3_aa | j_call | cdr3_length | clone_size | v_call | d_call
TGTGCCAGTGGACCGGGGGGGACATCGACCTACGAGCAGTACTTC | CASGPGGTSTYEQYF | TRBJ2-7 | 15 | - | TRBV19 | TRBD2
TGTGCCAGTAGTCCTCAAGGCGCTGAAGCTTTCTTT | CASSPQGAEAFF | TRBJ1-1 | 12 | large | TRBV19 | -
TGTGCCAGCAGCTCTTACGGGAACACTGAAGCTTTCTTT | CASSSYGNTEAFF | TRBJ1-1 | 13 | few | TRBV7-1 | -
TGCAGCGTTGAAGCGACTAGCGGGAGACAGGAGACCCAGTACTTC | CSVEATSGRQETQYF | TRBJ2-5 | 15 | - | TRBV29-1 | TRBD2
TGTGCCAGCAGTCTAATAGGACAGGGGGTTTTATCCATAGGCTACACCTTC | CASSLIGQGVLSIGYTF | TRBJ1-2 | 17 | - | TRBV28 | TRBD1
TGCGCCAGCAGCCAAACAACACAGGCACCGAGCCACGAGCAGTACTTC | CASSQTTQAPSHEQYF | TRBJ2-7 | 16 | few | TRBV4-1 | -
TGTGCCAGCACCTCCGAGGGGGACATGAACACTGAAGCTTTCTTT | CASTSEGDMNTEAFF | TRBJ1-1 | 15 | few | TRBV9 | -
TGCGCCAGCAGCCAAGTAGACCCCTGGGGCGCGGAGGTAGCTTTCTTT | CASSQVDPWGAEVAFF | TRBJ1-1 | 16 | - | TRBV1 | -
TGTGCCGCCGGGACAGGATCCTACAATGAGCAGTTCTTC | CAAGTGSYNEQFF | TRBJ2-1 | 13 | few | TRBV27 | TRBD1
TGTGCCAGCAGCTCAAATATCCAGGGAAACGCGGTCGCTGAAGCTTTCTTT | CASSSNIQGNAVAEAFF | TRBJ1-1 | 17 | few | TRBV9 | -
TGTGCCAGTAGTATAAACAGGGGAGACAGAAGCAATCAGCCCCAGCATTTT | CASSINRGDRSNQPQHF | TRBJ1-5 | 17 | - | TRBV19 | TRBD1
TGTGCCAGCAGGGCGGCACTAGCAGTACCCATAGGCCCGCGGCTGGAGCAGTTCTTC | CASRAALAVPIGPRLEQFF | TRBJ2-1 | 19 | - | TRBV7-2 | -
TGTGCCAGCAGCCAAGACGTCATCTCTCAAGAGACCCAGTACTTC | CASSQDVISQETQYF | TRBJ2-5 | 15 | - | TRBV14 | -
TGCGCCAGCAGCCGAGGGACTAGCGTTGTGGAGACCCAGTACTTC | CASSRGTSVVETQYF | TRBJ2-5 | 15 | few | TRBV1 | -
TGTGCCAGCAGCACCCGCGGGGCGAAAGATACGCAGTATTTT | CASSTRGAKDTQYF | TRBJ2-3 | 14 | - | TRBV7-5 | -
TGCGCCAGCAGCCGCGAGTGGGGCCCTTACTACCGATACGAGCAGTACTTC | CASSREWGPYYRYEQYF | TRBJ2-7 | 17 | medium-sized | TRBV1 | -
TGCAGCGTCCCTCTAGGGGAAACTGAAGCTTTCTTT | CSVPLGETEAFF | TRBJ1-1 | 12 | few | TRBV29-1 | -
TGTGCCAGCAGCTCACTAGCGGGAAGTTCCGATACGCAGTATTTT | CASSSLAGSSDTQYF | TRBJ2-3 | 15 | - | TRBV11-3 | TRBD2
TGTGCCACCACCCCGTTTGGAATCCTAGAGCCAGATACGCAGTATTTT | CATTPFGILEPDTQYF | TRBJ2-3 | 16 | - | TRBV15 | -
TGCGCCAGCAGCTTGGATGGTGGGGAGACGGGCTATGGCTACACCTTC | CASSLDGGETGYGYTF | TRBJ1-2 | 16 | - | TRBV5-1 | -
TGTGCCAGCAGTTACTCGTACCAAGAGACCCAGTACTTC | CASSYSYQETQYF | TRBJ2-5 | 13 | large | TRBV6-8 | -
TGTGCCAGCAGCGTAGGACAGGGGACCTACGAGCAGTACTTC | CASSVGQGTYEQYF | TRBJ2-7 | 14 | hyperexpanded | TRBV9 | TRBD1